Listed here are 12 T cell receptor beta chains from one sample, sequenced in a study of T cell repertoires in cytomegalovirus infection. The antigens of these receptors remain unknown. TCRdb ran MiXCR on the reads and lists one entry per CDR3 protein. The data show more than 300,000 distinct CDR3 sequences, about 35% seen once. Material: cultured PBMCs, obtained from culture after CMV antigen stimulation. The source of these receptors is a human donor in good health (CMV status not recorded). Some clones in this sample may be carry-over from other donors' samples.

The sample holds many counts of this clonotype. This chain links TRBV7-2 with TRBJ2-5; no definite D call. V lost 5 bases to trimming and J lost 1 base, with 11 bases between them. Germline values: CDR1 SGHTA, CDR2 FQGNSA. The CDR3 is made up of 14 amino acids. DNA for the CDR3: TGTGCCAGCAGCATGAGACAATTCCAAGAGACCCAGTACTTC. Encoded protein: CASSMRQFQETQYF.

The CDR3 DNA reads as TGCGCCAGCAGCTCGGGGGCGGGAACGAACACAGATACGCAGTATTTT. It yields the protein CASSSGAGTNTDTQYF. This sequence joins TRBV5-1 and TRBJ2-3, with D perhaps matching TRBD1 or TRBD2 (6 bases each). Germline CDR1 is SGHRS and CDR2 is YFSETQ. Trimming took 3 bases from V and 2 from J, leaving 16 bases between them. CDR3 length: 16 amino acids.

V is TRBV3-1 and J is TRBJ1-2, with D perhaps TRBD1 (6 bases). Germline V gene data show CDR1 as LGHDT and CDR2 as YNNKEL (reference sequence). The CDR3 covers 16 residues. Trimming took off 0 bases at V and 5 bases at J, with 16 bases between the two ends. CDR3 residues: CASSQEESQGRYGYTF. CDR3 coding DNA: TGTGCCAGCAGCCAAGAAGAGTCACAGGGAAGGTATGGCTACACCTTC.

This clonotype has a handful of counts. V usage is TRBV5-4 and J usage is TRBJ1-1; tentative D call: TRBD1 (6 bases). The V end was cut by 3 bases, the J end by 5 bases, with 11 bases between. The CDR3 has 13 amino acids. The germline gives CDR1 SGHNT, CDR2 YYREEE (reference sequence). The CDR3 protein is CASSYPGATEAFF. The CDR3, as DNA: TGTGCCAGCAGCTATCCAGGGGCGACTGAAGCTTTCTTT.

The chain is built from TRBV7-6 and TRBJ2-4; 7 nucleotides match TRBD1. Germline trimming cut 3 bases from V and 5 bases from J; bases unmatched to any gene: 4. The length of the CDR3 is 14 residues. CDR1 is SGHVS and CDR2 is FNYEAQ in the germline V gene. This CDR3 is CASSFGTDENIQYF. The CDR3 DNA reads as TGTGCCAGCAGCTTCGGGACAGATGAAAACATTCAGTACTTC.

This clonotype appeared once. This chain joins TRBV7-2 and TRBJ2-1, with 10 bases that match TRBD2. Losses at the gene ends were 5 bases for V and 6 bases for J; bases not matched to a gene: 13. The CDR3 runs to 17 residues. CDR1 is SGHTA and CDR2 is FQGNSA in the germline V gene. The CDR3 coding sequence is TGTGCCAGCAGCCCAGGGGGGAGCGGGAGGGGGCTCAATGAGCAGTTCTTC. Translation gives CASSPGGSGRGLNEQFF.

The chain links TRBV7-2 to TRBJ2-5, with D tentatively TRBD2 (5 bases). V lost 6 bases and J lost 1, with 9 bases in between. From germline, CDR1 is SGHTA and CDR2 FQGNSA. The CDR3 length is 13 residues. CDR3 residues: CASREGPQETQYF. For the CDR3, the DNA is TGTGCCAGCAGAGAGGGCCCCCAAGAGACCCAGTACTTC.

This clonotype has just a few counts. The chain is built from TRBV12-3 or TRBV12-4 and TRBJ1-2; weak D call: TRBD1 (5 bases). The V end lost 2 bases, the J end lost 8 bases, and 21 bases lay between the germline ends. The CDR3 is 16 residues long. CDR3 in DNA: TGTGCCAGCAGTTTAACGTCTCTGGGAGGGACTGACGGCTACACCTTC. This translates into CASSLTSLGGTDGYTF.

This clonotype was seen a single time. The chain joins TRBV19 to TRBJ1-5, with D unresolved. The CDR3 is made up of 14 amino acids. Between the trimmed V and J ends, which lost 2 bases and 6 bases, there was a span of 11 bases. Germline V gives CDR1 LNHDA, CDR2 SQIVND (reference sequence). The CDR3 region is CASSIPDASQPQHF. CDR3 sequence (DNA): TGTGCCAGTAGTATACCGGACGCAAGTCAGCCCCAGCATTTT.

The chain is built from TRBV6-5 and TRBJ2-1; TRBD1 matches 7 bases. Trimming cost V 5 bases and J 4 bases; bases outside gene matches: 8. Germline V lookup: CDR1 MNHEY, CDR2 SVGAGI. The CDR3 covers 15 residues. The CDR3 DNA follows: TGTGCCAGCAGTCAAGACAGGGTGCGGTACAATGAGCAGTTCTTC. As protein: CASSQDRVRYNEQFF.

This chain connects TRBV4-2 to TRBJ2-7; 9 bases fit TRBD1. CDR1 and CDR2 (germline): LGHNA, YNFKEQ. The J segment lost 3 bases and the V segment lost 0 bases, leaving 3 bases of the junction unmatched. The CDR3 consists of 15 residues. For the CDR3, the DNA is TGTGCCAGCAGCCAAGATATGGGACAGGGCTACGAGCAGTACTTC. This gives the protein CASSQDMGQGYEQYF.

This clonotype has more than one count but fewer than ten. The chain employs TRBV6-5 and TRBJ2-3, with D perhaps TRBD2 (5 bases). CDR3 length equals 14 residues. Germline values: CDR1 MNHEY, CDR2 SVGAGI. The V and J ends lost 0 bases and 4 bases respectively, with 8 bases between them. For the CDR3, the DNA is TGTGCCAGCAGTTACTCTGGAGGAGCAGATACGCAGTATTTT. This gives the protein CASSYSGGADTQYF.